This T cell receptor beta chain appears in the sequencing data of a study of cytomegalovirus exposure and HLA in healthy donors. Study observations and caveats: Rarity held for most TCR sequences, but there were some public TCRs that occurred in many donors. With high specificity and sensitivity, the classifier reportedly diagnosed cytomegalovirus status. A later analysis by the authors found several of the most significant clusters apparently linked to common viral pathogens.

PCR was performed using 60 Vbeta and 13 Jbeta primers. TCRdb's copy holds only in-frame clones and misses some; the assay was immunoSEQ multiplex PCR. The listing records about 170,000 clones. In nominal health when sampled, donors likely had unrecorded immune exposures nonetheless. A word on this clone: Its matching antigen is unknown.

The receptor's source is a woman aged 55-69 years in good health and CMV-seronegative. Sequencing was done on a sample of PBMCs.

This CDR3 reads CASSEYIRGETEAFF. As DNA, the CDR3 is TGTGCCAGCAGTGAATATATTCGGGGAGAAACTGAAGCTTTCTTT. The rearrangement joins TRBV25-1 to TRBJ1-1; D remains ambiguous. This CDR3 contains 15 residues. Trimming pared 0 bases from V and 5 bases from J, leaving 13 bases between. In germline, CDR1 is MGHDK, CDR2 SYGVNS.